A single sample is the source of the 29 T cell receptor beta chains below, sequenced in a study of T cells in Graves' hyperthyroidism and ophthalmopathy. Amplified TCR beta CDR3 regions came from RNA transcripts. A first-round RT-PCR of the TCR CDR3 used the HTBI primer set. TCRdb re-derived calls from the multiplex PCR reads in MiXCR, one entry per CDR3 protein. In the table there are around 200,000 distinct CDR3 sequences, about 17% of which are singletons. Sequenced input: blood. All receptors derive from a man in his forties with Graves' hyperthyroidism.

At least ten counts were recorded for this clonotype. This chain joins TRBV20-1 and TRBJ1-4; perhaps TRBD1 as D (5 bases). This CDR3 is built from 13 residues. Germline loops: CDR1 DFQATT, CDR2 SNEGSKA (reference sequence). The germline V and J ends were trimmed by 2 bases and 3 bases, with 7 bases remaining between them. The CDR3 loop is CSARTQANEKLFF. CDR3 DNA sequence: TGCAGTGCTAGAACACAGGCTAATGAAAAACTGTTTTTT.

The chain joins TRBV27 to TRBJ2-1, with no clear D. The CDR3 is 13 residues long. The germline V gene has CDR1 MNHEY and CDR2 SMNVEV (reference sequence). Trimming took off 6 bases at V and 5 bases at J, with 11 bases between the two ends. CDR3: CASRLKAHNEQFF. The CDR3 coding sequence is TGTGCCAGCAGACTAAAGGCGCACAATGAGCAGTTCTTC.

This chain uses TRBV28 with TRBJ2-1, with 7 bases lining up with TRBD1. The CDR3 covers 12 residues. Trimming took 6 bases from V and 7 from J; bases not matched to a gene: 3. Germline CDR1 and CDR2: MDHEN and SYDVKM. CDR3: CASSKQGNEQFF. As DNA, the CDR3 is TGTGCCAGCAGCAAACAGGGGAATGAGCAGTTCTTC.

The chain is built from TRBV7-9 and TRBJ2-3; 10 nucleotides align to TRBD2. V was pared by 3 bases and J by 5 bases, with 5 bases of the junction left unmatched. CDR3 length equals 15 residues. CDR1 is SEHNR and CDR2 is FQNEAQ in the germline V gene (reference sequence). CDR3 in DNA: TGTGCCAGCAGCTTTGGAGCGGGGGGGCAAGATACGCAGTATTTT. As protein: CASSFGAGGQDTQYF. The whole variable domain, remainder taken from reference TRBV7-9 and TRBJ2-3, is DTGVSQNPRHKITKRGQNVTFRCDPISEHNRLYWYRQTLGQGPEFLTYFQNEAQLEKSRLLSDRFSAERPKGSFSTLEIQRTEQGDSAMYLCASSFGAGGQDTQYFGPGTRLTVL.

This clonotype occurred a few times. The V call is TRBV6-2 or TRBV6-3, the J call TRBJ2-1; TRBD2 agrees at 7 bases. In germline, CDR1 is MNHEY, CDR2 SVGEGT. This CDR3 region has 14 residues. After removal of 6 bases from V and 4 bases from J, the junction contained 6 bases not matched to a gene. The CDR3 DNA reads TGTGCCAGCAGGAGGGGAGGGATTTACAATGAGCAGTTCTTC. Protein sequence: CASRRGGIYNEQFF.

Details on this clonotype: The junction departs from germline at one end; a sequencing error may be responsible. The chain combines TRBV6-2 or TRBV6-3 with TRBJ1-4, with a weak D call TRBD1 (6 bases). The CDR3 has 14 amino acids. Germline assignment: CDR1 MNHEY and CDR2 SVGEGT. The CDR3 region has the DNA TGTGCCAGCAGCTACTGGGGGGCGCGTGAAAAACTGTTTTTT. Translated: CASSYWGAREKLFF.

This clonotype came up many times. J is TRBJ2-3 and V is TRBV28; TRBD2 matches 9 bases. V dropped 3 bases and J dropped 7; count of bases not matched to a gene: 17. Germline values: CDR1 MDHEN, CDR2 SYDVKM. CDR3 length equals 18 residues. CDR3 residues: CASSFRRGGGVLWHTQYF. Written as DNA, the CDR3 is TGTGCCAGCAGTTTCCGCAGGGGCGGGGGGGTTTTGTGGCATACGCAGTATTTT. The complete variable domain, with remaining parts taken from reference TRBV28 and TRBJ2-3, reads DVKVTQSSRYLVKRTGEKVFLECVQDMDHENMFWYRQDPGLGLRLIYFSYDVKMKEKGDIPEGYSVSREKKERFSLILESASTNQTSMYLCASSFRRGGGVLWHTQYFGPGTRLTVL.

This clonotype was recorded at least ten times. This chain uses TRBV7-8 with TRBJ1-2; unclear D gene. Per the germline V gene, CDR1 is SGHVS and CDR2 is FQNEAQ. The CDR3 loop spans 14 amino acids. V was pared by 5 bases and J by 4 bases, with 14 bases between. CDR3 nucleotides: TGTGCCAGCAGCCCTCAAGGACGCTCCTATGGCTACACCTTC. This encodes CASSPQGRSYGYTF.

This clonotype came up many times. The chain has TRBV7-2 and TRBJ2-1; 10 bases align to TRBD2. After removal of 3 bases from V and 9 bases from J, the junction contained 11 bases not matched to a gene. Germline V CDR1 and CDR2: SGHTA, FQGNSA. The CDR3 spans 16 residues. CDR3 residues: CASSFSWASGGSEQFF. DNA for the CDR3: TGTGCCAGCAGCTTCTCCTGGGCTAGCGGGGGAAGTGAGCAGTTCTTC.

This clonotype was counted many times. The CDR3 nucleotides read TGTGCCAGCAGTTTCGGGGGGATCAGGGGAGATACGCAGTATTTT. This sequence encodes CASSFGGIRGDTQYF. This chain links TRBV12-3 or TRBV12-4 with TRBJ2-3, with D maybe TRBD2 (7 bases). The CDR3 is 15 residues long. Deletions cut 3 bases from V and 5 bases from J, with 15 bases between.

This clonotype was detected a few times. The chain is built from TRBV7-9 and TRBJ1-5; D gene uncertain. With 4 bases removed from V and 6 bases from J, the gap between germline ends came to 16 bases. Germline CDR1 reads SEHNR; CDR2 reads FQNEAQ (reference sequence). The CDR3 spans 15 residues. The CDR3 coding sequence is TGTGCCAGCAGCTCCGGGAACCTCGGGGTTCAGCCCCAGCATTTT. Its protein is CASSSGNLGVQPQHF.

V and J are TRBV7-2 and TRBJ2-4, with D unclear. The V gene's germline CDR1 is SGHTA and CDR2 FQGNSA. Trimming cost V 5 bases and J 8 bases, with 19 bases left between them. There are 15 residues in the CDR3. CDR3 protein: CASSDPQLTQDIQYF. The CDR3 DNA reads TGTGCCAGCAGCGATCCACAGCTCACGCAAGACATTCAGTACTTC.

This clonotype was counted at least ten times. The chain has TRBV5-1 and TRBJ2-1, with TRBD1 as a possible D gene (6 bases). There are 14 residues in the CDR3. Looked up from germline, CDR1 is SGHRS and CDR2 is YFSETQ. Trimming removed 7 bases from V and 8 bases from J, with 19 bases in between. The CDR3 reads CASGSQGLNYEQFF. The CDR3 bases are TGCGCCAGCGGTTCACAGGGTCTAAATTATGAGCAGTTCTTC.

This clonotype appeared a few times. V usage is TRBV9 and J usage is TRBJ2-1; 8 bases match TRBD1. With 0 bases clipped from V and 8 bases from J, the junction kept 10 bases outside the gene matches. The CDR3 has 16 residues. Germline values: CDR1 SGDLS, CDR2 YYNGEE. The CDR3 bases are TGTGCCAGCAGCGTAGCGCGGCAGGGGGCCTTTGATGAGCAGTTCTTC. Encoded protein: CASSVARQGAFDEQFF.

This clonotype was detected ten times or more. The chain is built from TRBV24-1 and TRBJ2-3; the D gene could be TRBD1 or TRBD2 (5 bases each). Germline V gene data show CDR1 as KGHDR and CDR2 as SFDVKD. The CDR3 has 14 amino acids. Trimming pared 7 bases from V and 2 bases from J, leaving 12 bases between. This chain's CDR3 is CATRPGTPTDTQYF. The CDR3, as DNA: TGTGCCACCAGGCCTGGGACCCCCACAGATACGCAGTATTTT.

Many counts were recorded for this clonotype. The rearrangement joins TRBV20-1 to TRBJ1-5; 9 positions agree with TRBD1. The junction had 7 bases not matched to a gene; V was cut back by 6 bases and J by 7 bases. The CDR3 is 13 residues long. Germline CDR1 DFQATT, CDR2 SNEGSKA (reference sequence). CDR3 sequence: CSAVQGARQPQHF. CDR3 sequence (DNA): TGCAGTGCGGTACAGGGGGCGAGGCAGCCCCAGCATTTT.

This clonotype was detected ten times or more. The CDR3 nucleotides read TGTGCCAGCAGTTTAGTTGGACTAAGCGGGGGCTACACCTTC. As protein: CASSLVGLSGGYTF. This chain uses TRBV12-3 or TRBV12-4 with TRBJ1-2; D remains unclear. V lost 1 base and J lost 8, with 14 bases in between. The CDR3 sequence is 14 residues long.

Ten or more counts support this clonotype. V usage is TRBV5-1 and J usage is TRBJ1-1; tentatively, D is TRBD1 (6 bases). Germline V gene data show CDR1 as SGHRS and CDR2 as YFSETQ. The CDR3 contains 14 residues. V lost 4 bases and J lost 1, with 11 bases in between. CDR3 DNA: TGCGCCAGCAGCATACTACAGGGGAACACTGAAGCTTTCTTT. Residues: CASSILQGNTEAFF.

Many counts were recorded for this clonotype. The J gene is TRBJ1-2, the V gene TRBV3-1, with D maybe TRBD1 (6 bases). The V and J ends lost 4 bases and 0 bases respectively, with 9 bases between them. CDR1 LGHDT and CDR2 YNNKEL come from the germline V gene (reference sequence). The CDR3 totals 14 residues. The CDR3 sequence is CASSPDSTNYGYTF. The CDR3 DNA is TGTGCCAGCAGCCCGGACAGTACTAACTATGGCTACACCTTC.

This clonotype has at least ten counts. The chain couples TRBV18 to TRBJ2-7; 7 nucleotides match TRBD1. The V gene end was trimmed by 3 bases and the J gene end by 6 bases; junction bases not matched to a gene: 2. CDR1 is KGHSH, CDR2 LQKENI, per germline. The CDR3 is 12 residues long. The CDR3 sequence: CASSPSGGEQYF. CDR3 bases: TGTGCCAGCTCACCTTCAGGGGGCGAGCAGTACTTC. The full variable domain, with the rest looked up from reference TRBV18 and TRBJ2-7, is NAGVMQNPRHLVRRRGQEARLRCSPMKGHSHVYWYRQLPEEGLKFMVYLQKENIIDESGMPKERFSAEFPKEGPSILRIQQVVRGDSAAYFCASSPSGGEQYFGPGTRLTVT.

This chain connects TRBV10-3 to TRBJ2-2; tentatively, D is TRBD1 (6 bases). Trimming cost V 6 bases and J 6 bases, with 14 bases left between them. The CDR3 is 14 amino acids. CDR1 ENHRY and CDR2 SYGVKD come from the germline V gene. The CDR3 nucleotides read TGTGCCATCAGGGCAGGGGTAATTTCCGGGGAGCTGTTTTTT. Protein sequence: CAIRAGVISGELFF.

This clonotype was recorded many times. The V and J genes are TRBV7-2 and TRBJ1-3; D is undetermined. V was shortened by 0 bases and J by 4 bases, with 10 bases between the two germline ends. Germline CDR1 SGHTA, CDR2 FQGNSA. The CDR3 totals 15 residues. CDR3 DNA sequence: TGTGCCAGCAGCTTAGCGAGCCAGATAGGAAACACCATATATTTT. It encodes CASSLASQIGNTIYF.

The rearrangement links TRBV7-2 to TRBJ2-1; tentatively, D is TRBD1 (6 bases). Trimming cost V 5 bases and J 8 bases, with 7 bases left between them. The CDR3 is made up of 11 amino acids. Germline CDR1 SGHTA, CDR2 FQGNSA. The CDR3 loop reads CASSEGDEQFF. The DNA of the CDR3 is TGTGCCAGCAGCGAGGGGGATGAGCAGTTCTTC.

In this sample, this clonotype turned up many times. DNA of the CDR3: TGTGCCAGCAGCCCGCGACAGGGACGCACTGAAGCTTTCTTT. Translating it yields CASSPRQGRTEAFF. This sequence joins TRBV11-1 and TRBJ1-1; 7 bases line up with TRBD1. CDR3 length: 14 amino acids. After removal of 5 bases from V and 4 bases from J, the junction contained 7 bases not matched to a gene. The germline gives CDR1 SGHAT, CDR2 FQDESV (reference sequence).

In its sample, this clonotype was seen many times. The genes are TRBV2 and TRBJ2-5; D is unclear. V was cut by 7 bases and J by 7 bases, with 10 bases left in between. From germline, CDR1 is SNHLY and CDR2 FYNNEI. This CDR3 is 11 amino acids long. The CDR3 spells CASILMGTQYF. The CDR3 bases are TGTGCCAGCATACTCATGGGGACCCAGTACTTC.

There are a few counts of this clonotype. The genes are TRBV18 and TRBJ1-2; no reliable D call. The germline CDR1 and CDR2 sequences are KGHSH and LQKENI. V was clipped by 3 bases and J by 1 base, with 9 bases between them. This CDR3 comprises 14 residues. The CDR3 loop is CASSPGEGNYGYTF. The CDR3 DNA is TGTGCCAGCTCACCGGGCGAGGGTAACTATGGCTACACCTTC.

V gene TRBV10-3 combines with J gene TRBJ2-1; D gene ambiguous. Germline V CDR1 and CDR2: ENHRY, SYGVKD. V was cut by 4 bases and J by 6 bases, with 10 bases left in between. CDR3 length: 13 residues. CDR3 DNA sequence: TGTGCCATCAGTGGGCTAAGCGCCAATGAGCAGTTCTTC. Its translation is CAISGLSANEQFF.

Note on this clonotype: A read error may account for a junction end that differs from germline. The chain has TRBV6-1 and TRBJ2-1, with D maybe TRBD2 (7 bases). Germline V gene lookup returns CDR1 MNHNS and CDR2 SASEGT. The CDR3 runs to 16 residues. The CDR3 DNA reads TGTGCCAGCAGCCCCTCCGGCGGGGGCTTATACAATGGGCAGTTCTTC. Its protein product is CASSPSGGGLYNGQFF.

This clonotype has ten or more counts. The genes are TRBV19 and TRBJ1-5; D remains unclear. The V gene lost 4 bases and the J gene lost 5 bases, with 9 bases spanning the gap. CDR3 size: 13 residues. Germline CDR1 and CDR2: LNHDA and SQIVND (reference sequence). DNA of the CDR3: TGTGCCAGTAGTACGTCCGTGTATCAGCCCCAGCATTTT. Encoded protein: CASSTSVYQPQHF. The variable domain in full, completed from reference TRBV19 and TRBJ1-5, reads DGGITQSPKYLFRKEGQNVTLSCEQNLNHDAMYWYRQDPGQGLRLIYYSQIVNDFQKGDIAEGYSVSREKKESFPLTVTSAQKNPTAFYLCASSTSVYQPQHFGDGTRLSIL.